These 26 T cell receptor beta chains came from one sample sequenced in a study of cytomegalovirus exposure and HLA in healthy donors. The data were produced by immunoSEQ multiplex PCR, yet TCRdb's version contains in-frame clones alone and is incomplete. The sample carries 35,000 to 50,000 clones, 90% to 95% recorded once. Sequenced: PBMCs. The receptors here all came from a woman under 30 in good health and CMV-seronegative.

This clone was detected only a few times. The chain uses TRBV2 and TRBJ1-1; D is perhaps TRBD1 (6 bases). The V gene's germline CDR1 is SNHLY and CDR2 FYNNEI. The CDR3 length is 13 residues. V lost 7 bases and J lost 4, with 13 bases in between. CDR3 in DNA: TGTGCCAGCAACCAACAGGGATCCACTGAAGCTTTCTTT. It specifies CASNQQGSTEAFF.

The chain employs TRBV29-1 and TRBJ1-4; 10 bases align to TRBD1. Germline V gene sequence: CDR1 SQVTM, CDR2 ANQGSEA. The CDR3 has 11 residues. CDR3 bases: TGCAGTGGGGGACAGGGGGAAAAACTGTTTTTT. Translation gives CSGGQGEKLFF.

The genes are TRBV6-4 and TRBJ1-2; 10 nucleotides match TRBD1. CDR3 length: 15 amino acids. The V and J ends lost 0 bases and 6 bases, in that order; junction bases with no gene match: 4. Germline-derived CDR1 and CDR2 are MRHNA and SNTAGT. CDR3 amino acids: CASSDSPTGGHGYTF. Here the CDR3 DNA reads TGTGCCAGCAGTGACTCCCCGACAGGGGGCCATGGCTACACCTTC.

Concerning this clone: This CDR3 is also generated by other DNA sequences in the sample. The chain employs TRBV7-2 and TRBJ2-7, with D perhaps TRBD1 (5 bases). Germline V gene lookup returns CDR1 SGHTA and CDR2 FQGNSA. The CDR3 spans 13 residues. V gave up 1 base and J gave up 6 bases, with 10 bases separating them. The CDR3, as DNA: TGTGCCAGCAGCTTAGGGGGCTTGGGCGAGCAGTACTTC. This translates into CASSLGGLGEQYF. Full variable domain (rest looked up from reference TRBV7-2 and TRBJ2-7): GAGVSQSPSNKVTEKGKDVELRCDPISGHTALYWYRQSLGQGLEFLIYFQGNSAPDKSGLPSDRFSAERTGGSVSTLTIQRTQQEDSAVYLCASSLGGLGEQYFGPGTRLTVT.

This clone came up a few times. The chain carries TRBV6-4 and TRBJ2-1; 11 positions match TRBD2. The trim removed 0 bases at V and 6 bases at J, leaving 1 base unmatched. Germline CDR1 reads MRHNA; CDR2 reads SNTAGT. The CDR3 is made up of 15 amino acids. CDR3 nucleotides: TGTGCCAGCAGTGACTCTAGCGGGGGGGCCAATGAGCAGTTCTTC. This codes for CASSDSSGGANEQFF.

The chain carries TRBV5-6 and TRBJ1-6, with D possibly TRBD1 on 6 matching bases. This CDR3 region has 14 residues. Trimming left V 0 bases short and J 9 bases short, with 10 bases between. Germline CDR1 is SGHDT and CDR2 is YYEEEE. CDR3 nucleotide sequence: TGTGCCAGCAGCTTGGAGCAGGACAGTTCACCCCTCCACTTT. Protein sequence: CASSLEQDSSPLHF.

The chain uses TRBV19 and TRBJ1-5; no clear D gene. The CDR3 runs to 14 residues. Germline loops: CDR1 LNHDA, CDR2 SQIVND (reference sequence). Trimming removed 6 bases at V and 0 bases at J, with 9 bases between. Here the CDR3 reads CASRPTVSNQPQHF. In DNA form, the CDR3 reads TGTGCCAGTAGACCTACAGTTAGCAATCAGCCCCAGCATTTT.

This clone appeared once. The chain links TRBV28 to TRBJ2-3; 7 nucleotides align to TRBD1. Germline V gene sequence: CDR1 MDHEN, CDR2 SYDVKM. The CDR3 is 14 residues long. V trimming: 4 bases; J trimming: 1 base; junction bases outside the gene matches: 2. The DNA of the CDR3 is TGTGCCAGCAGTTCCGGACAGGGCACAGATACGCAGTATTTT. Its translation: CASSSGQGTDTQYF.

CDR3 DNA: TGTGCCAGCAGTTACTCGATGGGACATTTTAATGAAAAACTGTTTTTT. Amino acids: CASSYSMGHFNEKLFF. The chain uses TRBV6-5 and TRBJ1-4; D possibly corresponds to TRBD1 (6 bases). CDR1 and CDR2 from the germline V gene are MNHEY and SVGAGI. V lost 0 bases and J 4 bases, leaving 12 bases between the germline ends. This CDR3 has 16 amino acids.

CDR3 bases: TGTGCCTGGACTGGGGACATTTCCTCAGACATGAACACTGAAGCTTTCTTT. Amino acids: CAWTGDISSDMNTEAFF. V is TRBV30 and J is TRBJ1-1, with TRBD1 as a possible D gene (6 bases). The CDR3 extends over 17 amino acids. Deletions cut 4 bases from V and 0 bases from J, with 21 bases between. Germline V lookup: CDR1 GTSNPN, CDR2 SVGIG (reference sequence).

This chain connects TRBV4-1 to TRBJ1-3; no firm D call. V lost 1 base to trimming and J lost 0 bases, with 16 bases between them. The CDR3 contains 18 residues. From germline, CDR1 is MGHRA and CDR2 YSYEKL. The CDR3 nucleotides read TGCGCCAGCAGCCAAGTCGACATGGGTTTCCTCTCTGGAAACACCATATATTTT. It is translated as CASSQVDMGFLSGNTIYF.

The chain is built from TRBV7-6 and TRBJ2-3; D gene unclear. Germline V gene data show CDR1 as SGHVS and CDR2 as FNYEAQ. Trimming removed 1 base from V and 2 bases from J, with 7 bases in between. The CDR3 has 14 amino acids. CDR3 amino acids: CASSLVRTTDTQYF. As DNA, the CDR3 is TGTGCCAGCAGCTTAGTCAGAACCACAGATACGCAGTATTTT.

This chain links TRBV7-3 with TRBJ1-3; D might be TRBD1 (5 bases). There are 13 residues in the CDR3. Germline V gives CDR1 SGHTA, CDR2 FQGTGA. V was cut by 5 bases and J by 8 bases, with 13 bases left in between. This CDR3 reads CASSAGPGDTIYF. In nucleotides, the CDR3 is TGTGCCAGCAGCGCGGGGCCCGGGGACACCATATATTTT.

This sequence joins TRBV5-4 and TRBJ1-2; tentatively, D is TRBD1 (6 bases). The CDR3 runs 15 residues. Germline CDR1 reads SGHNT; CDR2 reads YYREEE (reference sequence). The V gene lost 2 bases and the J gene lost 0 bases, with 11 bases spanning the gap. The chain's CDR3 is CASSFGQSTNYGYTF. CDR3 nucleotides: TGTGCCAGCAGCTTCGGACAGTCTACTAACTATGGCTACACCTTC. Looking up the rest from reference TRBV5-4 and TRBJ1-2 gives the full variable domain: ETGVTQSPTHLIKTRGQQVTLRCSSQSGHNTVSWYQQALGQGPQFIFQYYREEENGRGNFPPRFSGLQFPNYSSELNVNALELDDSALYLCASSFGQSTNYGYTFGSGTRLTVV.

V gene TRBV28 combines with J gene TRBJ1-1; D not resolved. The CDR3 consists of 12 residues. The V and J ends lost 5 bases and 3 bases respectively, with 7 bases between them. From germline, CDR1 is MDHEN and CDR2 SYDVKM. CDR3 in DNA: TGTGCCAGCAGTATCCGGGACACTGAAGCTTTCTTT. It codes for CASSIRDTEAFF.

The V call is TRBV6-1, the J call TRBJ2-2; 8 nucleotides agree with TRBD2. The CDR3 runs 14 residues. V shed 8 bases, J shed 1 base, and the junction held 3 bases outside the gene matches. Germline V CDR1 and CDR2: MNHNS, SASEGT. The DNA of the CDR3 is TGTGCCAGCGTTACTAGCGGGAACACCGGGGAGCTGTTTTTT. It translates to CASVTSGNTGELFF.

This sequence joins TRBV30 and TRBJ2-7, with D perhaps TRBD1 (6 bases). Trimming took off 3 bases at V and 2 bases at J, with 8 bases between the two ends. The germline V gene encodes CDR1 GTSNPN and CDR2 SVGIG (reference sequence). There are 12 residues in the CDR3. The CDR3 reads CAWRDRTYEQYF. The CDR3 DNA reads TGTGCCTGGAGGGACAGAACCTACGAGCAGTACTTC.

The gene calls are TRBV7-2 and TRBJ2-7, with TRBD2 matching over 12 bases. Germline assignment: CDR1 SGHTA and CDR2 FQGNSA. V trimming: 5 bases; J trimming: 2 bases; junction bases outside the gene matches: 4. The CDR3 sequence is 15 residues long. CDR3 in amino acids: CASSTRTSGTYEQYF. The CDR3 coding sequence is TGTGCCAGCAGCACCCGGACTAGCGGGACCTACGAGCAGTACTTC.

This clone came up once. This chain uses TRBV19 with TRBJ1-1; D perhaps matches TRBD1 (6 bases). The CDR3 has 18 amino acids. V was pared by 5 bases and J by 2 bases, with 24 bases between. The germline V gene encodes CDR1 LNHDA and CDR2 SQIVND (reference sequence). CDR3 nucleotide sequence: TGTGCCAGTAGTCGCGTCAGATACGGGGGGCCCGAAAACACTGAAGCTTTCTTT. Protein product: CASSRVRYGGPENTEAFF.

V gene TRBV16 combines with J gene TRBJ1-2, with D unresolved. The CDR3 is 13 residues long. With 5 bases removed from V and 8 bases from J, the gap between germline ends came to 15 bases. The germline CDR1 and CDR2 sequences are KGHSY and FQNENV. The DNA for the CDR3 is TGTGCCAGCAGCGAGATTACCGGTTGGGGCTACACCTTC. This codes for CASSEITGWGYTF.

This chain links TRBV9 with TRBJ1-4; unclear D gene. This CDR3 has 14 amino acids. CDR1 and CDR2 from the germline V gene are SGDLS and YYNGEE. V dropped 3 bases and J dropped 5 bases, with 11 bases sitting between them. CDR3 DNA sequence: TGTGCCAGCAGCGGGCGGGCGGCAAATGAAAAACTGTTTTTT. Translated: CASSGRAANEKLFF.

The chain links TRBV28 to TRBJ1-4; D is unresolved. The CDR3 spans 14 residues. Trimming took 2 bases from V and 0 from J, leaving 4 bases between them. CDR1 is MDHEN, CDR2 SYDVKM, per germline. For the CDR3, the DNA is TGTGCCAGCAGTTTACAGTCAACTAATGAAAAACTGTTTTTT. Amino acids: CASSLQSTNEKLFF.

The CDR3 coding sequence is TGTGCCAGCAGTTTCCAGGGGGCGAGAGGGGAGACCCAGTACTTC. It specifies CASSFQGARGETQYF. This sequence joins TRBV6-1 and TRBJ2-5, with 8 bases that match TRBD1. V lost 5 bases and J lost 5; bases outside the gene matches: 10. Germline V gives CDR1 MNHNS, CDR2 SASEGT. CDR3 length equals 15 residues.

The chain has TRBV9 and TRBJ2-1; D might be TRBD2 (6 bases). CDR1 SGDLS and CDR2 YYNGEE come from the germline V gene. V was clipped by 0 bases and J by 5 bases, with 27 bases between them. The CDR3 is 20 residues long. The CDR3 sequence is CASSVGPLVKNGGGDNEQFF. The CDR3 nucleotides are TGTGCCAGCAGCGTAGGCCCCCTAGTCAAAAACGGGGGAGGTGACAATGAGCAGTTCTTC.

The chain carries TRBV28 and TRBJ1-2; perhaps TRBD1 as D (6 bases). The CDR3 runs to 16 residues. Germline V gene sequence: CDR1 MDHEN, CDR2 SYDVKM. V lost 6 bases and J 4 bases, leaving 21 bases between the germline ends. CDR3 sequence reads: CASSSYVGAMGYGYTF. CDR3 DNA: TGTGCCAGCAGCTCCTATGTGGGGGCGATGGGCTATGGCTACACCTTC.

The chain carries TRBV28 and TRBJ1-2; no reliable D call. CDR1 MDHEN and CDR2 SYDVKM come from the germline V gene. The CDR3 loop spans 13 amino acids. Trimming shortened V by 8 bases and J by 5 bases, and 15 bases separated the two germline ends. The CDR3 loop reads CASRDPGLYGYTF. CDR3 in DNA: TGTGCCAGCCGCGACCCGGGTCTGTATGGCTACACCTTC.